The rows below give T cell receptor beta chains drawn from one sample of a study of blood T cell repertoires in COVID-19. Here immunoSEQ multiplex PCR was the method, and the copy in TCRdb shows in-frame clones only, minus some. The sample lists more than 200,000 clones, roughly 91% occurring once. The sequenced sample was PBMCs or T cells enriched from blood (not recorded which). These TCRs come from a woman under 40 with acute COVID-19. Both conserved end residues are part of each CDR3.

J,V,CDR3
TRBJ2-2,TRBV5-1,CASSLVQPNTGELFF
TRBJ1-2,TRBV6-5,CASSSGDYGYTF
TRBJ1-2,TRBV7-2,CASSPGQGANGYTF
TRBJ1-1,TRBV6-4,CASSETGAEAEAFF
TRBJ1-3,TRBV7-9,CANEEAGNTIYF
TRBJ1-6,TRBV6-5,CASSYSETDYNSPLHF
TRBJ2-2,TRBV5-1,CASSSLQAGGTGELFF
TRBJ1-2,TRBV27,CASSFRANYGYTF
TRBJ1-2,TRBV7-6,CASSPRREGYHTF
TRBJ1-5,TRBV19,CASSIVGDFSNQPQHF
TRBJ2-7,TRBV7-8,CASSLRDISYEQYF
TRBJ1-6,TRBV24-1,CATSDFSRPGWVYNSPLHF
TRBJ2-4,TRBV7-8,CASSLVGQGPRGQYF
TRBJ1-2,TRBV6-5,CASSPGQGFGYGYTF
TRBJ1-2,TRBV27,CASSLAARNYGYTF
TRBJ2-6,TRBV6-5,CASTLSGANVLTF
TRBJ1-1,TRBV7-2,CASSLDRSTEAFF
TRBJ1-1,TRBV10-2,CASSESRPGTGLTEAFF
TRBJ1-5,TRBV9,CASSVGRDGNQPQHF
TRBJ2-7,TRBV5-4,CASSLRGGPYEQYF
TRBJ2-3,TRBV5-1,CASSSLEGTQGYF
TRBJ2-1,TRBV9,CASSVGADSGEQFF
TRBJ2-2,TRBV11-2,CASSRPGRNTGELFF